The 14 T cell receptor beta chains given below trace back to one sample, sequenced in a study of CD8 T cells in ankylosing spondylitis. Using its own MiXCR run on the 5' RACE reads, TCRdb lists one record per CDR3 protein. The table lists approximately 260,000 distinct CDR3 sequences, 18% of them singletons. What was sequenced was blood, either unsorted or a sorted T cell fraction (not recorded which). These receptors were taken from a male donor with ankylosing spondylitis or in good health (not recorded which).

This clonotype was observed a few times. The V call is TRBV27, the J call TRBJ2-7; D gene ambiguous. The V end was cut by 4 bases, the J end by 1 base, with 11 bases between. Germline CDR1 MNHEY, CDR2 SMNVEV (reference sequence). This CDR3 comprises 14 residues. CDR3 protein: CASSSEHQSYEQYF. The CDR3 DNA follows: TGTGCCAGCAGTTCCGAACACCAATCCTACGAGCAGTACTTC.

This clonotype was seen a few times. The chain recombines TRBV3-1 with TRBJ2-5, with unresolved D. V was trimmed by 1 base and J by 0 bases, leaving 15 bases between them. CDR3 length: 17 amino acids. CDR1 and CDR2 (germline): LGHDT, YNNKEL (reference sequence). The CDR3 spells CASSQGTLTPYQETQYF. CDR3 bases: TGTGCCAGCAGCCAAGGGACCCTGACACCGTACCAAGAGACCCAGTACTTC.

This clonotype was seen a handful of times. The rearrangement uses TRBV29-1 and TRBJ2-5, with D possibly being TRBD1 (6 bases). The CDR3 is made up of 12 amino acids. Germline lookup yields CDR1 SQVTM and CDR2 ANQGSEA. Trimming removed 8 bases from V and 4 bases from J, with 14 bases in between. DNA of the CDR3: TGCAGCTCCTCCGAGGGGGTAGAGACCCAGTACTTC. Residues: CSSSEGVETQYF. Full variable domain (missing parts from reference TRBV29-1 and TRBJ2-5): SAVISQKPSRDICQRGTSLTIQCQVDSQVTMMFWYRQQPGQSLTLIATANQGSEATYESGFVIDKFPISRPNLTFSTLTVSNMSPEDSSIYLCSSSEGVETQYFGPGTRLLVL.

In its sample, this clonotype was seen a few times. The chain recombines TRBV12-3 or TRBV12-4 with TRBJ2-7; 7 nucleotides match TRBD1. Trimming took 4 bases from V and 4 from J; bases not matched to a gene: 4. The CDR3 totals 13 residues. DNA for the CDR3: TGTGCCAGCAGTTACGGGACAGCTTACGAGCAGTACTTC. Its translation is CASSYGTAYEQYF.

V is TRBV7-2 and J is TRBJ2-7; tentatively, D is TRBD2 (6 bases). Germline CDR1 reads SGHTA; CDR2 reads FQGNSA. V was shortened by 5 bases and J by 5 bases, with 19 bases between the two germline ends. This CDR3 contains 15 residues. As DNA, the CDR3 is TGTGCCAGCAGCCGATTGGGGGGAGTGGGGAACGAGCAGTACTTC. Amino acids: CASSRLGGVGNEQYF. Looking up the rest from reference TRBV7-2 and TRBJ2-7 gives the full variable domain: GAGVSQSPSNKVTEKGKDVELRCDPISGHTALYWYRQSLGQGLEFLIYFQGNSAPDKSGLPSDRFSAERTGGSVSTLTIQRTQQEDSAVYLCASSRLGGVGNEQYFGPGTRLTVT.

The J gene is TRBJ2-6, the V gene TRBV3-1, with 10 bases fitting TRBD2. CDR3 length: 17 residues. Trimming cost V 1 base and J 2 bases; bases outside gene matches: 2. Per the germline V gene, CDR1 is LGHDT and CDR2 is YNNKEL (reference sequence). The CDR3 loop reads CASSQGLAGAGANVLTF. The CDR3 nucleotides are TGTGCCAGCAGCCAAGGGCTAGCGGGAGCTGGGGCCAACGTCCTGACTTTC.

The chain has TRBV6-1 and TRBJ2-5; 9 bases line up with TRBD1. CDR3 length equals 14 residues. V was pared by 6 bases and J by 4 bases, with 6 bases of the junction left unmatched. Germline V lookup: CDR1 MNHNS, CDR2 SASEGT. CDR3 protein: CASSQGQGGETQYF. CDR3 nucleotides: TGTGCCAGCAGCCAGGGACAGGGAGGAGAGACCCAGTACTTC.

This clonotype was seen a few times. The rearrangement joins TRBV4-1 to TRBJ2-7; D is ambiguous. The V end lost 1 base, the J end lost 0 bases, and 10 bases lay between the germline ends. Per germline, CDR1 MGHRA and CDR2 YSYEKL. The CDR3 is 15 amino acids. The CDR3 region is CASSQVRLSSYEQYF. CDR3 DNA sequence: TGCGCCAGCAGCCAAGTTAGGTTAAGCTCCTACGAGCAGTACTTC.

The chain has TRBV28 and TRBJ2-2; 7 nucleotides align to TRBD1. The CDR3 is 17 residues long. From germline, CDR1 is MDHEN and CDR2 SYDVKM. Trimming cost V 5 bases and J 4 bases; bases outside gene matches: 13. This chain's CDR3 is CASSLPLGTGVTGELFF. The CDR3 nucleotides read TGTGCCAGCAGTCTTCCCCTCGGAACAGGGGTCACCGGGGAGCTGTTTTTT.

There are a few counts of this clonotype. V and J are TRBV6-2 or TRBV6-3 and TRBJ2-7; D is ambiguous. The CDR3 contains 13 residues. Germline CDR1 is MNHEY and CDR2 is SVGEGT. The V end was cut by 4 bases, the J end by 3 bases, with 10 bases between. Here the CDR3 reads CASSWATGYEQYF. The CDR3 nucleotides are TGTGCCAGCAGTTGGGCGACGGGCTACGAGCAGTACTTC.

This clonotype was seen only a few times. The chain uses TRBV27 and TRBJ2-1; D is undetermined. CDR3 length: 12 residues. Germline V gene sequence: CDR1 MNHEY, CDR2 SMNVEV (reference sequence). Trimming stripped 8 bases from V and 7 bases from J, with 12 bases between. CDR3 region: CASGPLGNEQFF. In nucleotides, the CDR3 is TGTGCCAGCGGCCCGTTGGGGAATGAGCAGTTCTTC.

There are a few counts of this clonotype. This CDR3 is CASRDRTETHNEQFF. The CDR3 DNA is TGTGCCAGCAGAGACAGGACGGAGACCCACAATGAGCAGTTCTTC. The chain combines TRBV27 with TRBJ2-1; D might be TRBD1 (6 bases). Trimming removed 6 bases from V and 5 bases from J, with 17 bases in between. Germline V gives CDR1 MNHEY, CDR2 SMNVEV (reference sequence). The CDR3 is made up of 15 amino acids.

The sample holds many counts of this clonotype. The DNA of the CDR3 is TGTGCCAGCAGCGGAGCGGGAGGGGTCACAGATACGCAGTATTTT. Its translation is CASSGAGGVTDTQYF. The V call is TRBV9, the J call TRBJ2-3; 10 bases align to TRBD2. V was clipped by 3 bases and J by 2 bases; unmatched bases: 3. Germline CDR1 reads SGDLS; CDR2 reads YYNGEE. CDR3 length: 15 residues.

The rearrangement links TRBV28 to TRBJ2-3, with TRBD1 identical over 10 bases. The CDR3 has 16 residues. With V trimmed by 2 bases and J by 5 bases, 7 bases remained unmatched. Germline V gene lookup returns CDR1 MDHEN and CDR2 SYDVKM. Here the CDR3 DNA reads TGTGCCAGCAGTTTAGTCGGGACAGGGGTAGGAGATACGCAGTATTTT. Translating it yields CASSLVGTGVGDTQYF.